The rows below give T cell receptor beta chains drawn from one sample of a study of CD8+CD57+ T cells in acquired aplastic anemia. TCRdb re-called the reads through MiXCR, storing one row per CDR3 protein. Here the sample spans about 140,000 distinct CDR3 sequences, approximately 41% being singletons. The sequenced sample consisted of sorted CD4+, CD8+, or CD8+CD57+ T cells (not recorded which) from PBMCs. The receptors originated from a human donor in good health, serving as a control. Both conserved end residues are trimmed from each CDR3.

13	TRBV5-6	ASSLAQGFMYGYT
12	TRBV6-1	ASRVDRGNTEAF
14	TRBV18	ASSPPTGPSTYGYT
11	TRBV7-3	ASSLEGPHEQY
13	TRBV28	ASSSPSGTHNEQF
13	TRBV10-3	AISAGGGSNQPQH
12	TRBV25-1	ASRGAGEVQPQH
12	TRBV19	ASSTGQGTYEQY
13	TRBV15	ATSRVRLPGYGYT
12	TRBV25-1	ASSRDRRGQPQH
14	TRBV2	ASSDRLAGGKETQY
13	TRBV5-4	ASSQGQKPNTEAF
12	TRBV29-1	SVQDGYGNQPQH
13	TRBV20-1	SARILSGGAGEQF
14	TRBV9	ASSELTGGERFGYT
10	TRBV20-1	SARARDFNSY
13	TRBV19	ASSGVLPEGTEAF
12	TRBV5-6	ASSLGQGYQPQH
14	TRBV20-1	SASPLPGRHDYGYT
12	TRBV18	ASAAGQGFTEAF
13	TRBV5-6	ASSPGSGVWETQY
11	TRBV7-9	ASSLSGANVPT
16	TRBV9	ASSEGDRGSISGNTIY
13	TRBV19	ASSIDGTVREKLF
13	TRBV30	AWSVRRASNQPQH
9	TRBV20-1	SANERDEQF
14	TRBV6-4	ASSPGTGTNTGELF
12	TRBV24-1	ATSDLGQRNGYT
11	TRBV19	ASKEIRNTEAF